This TCR beta chain appears in the sequencing data of a study of blood T cell repertoires in COVID-19. The table came from immunoSEQ multiplex PCR; TCRdb's copy has only in-frame clones and leaves some out. The sample includes roughly 180,000 clones, over 65% seen only once; the top ten take about 4.4%. Germline values: CDR1 MNHEY, CDR2 SVGAGI. After removal of 4 bases from V and 8 bases from J, the junction contained 7 bases not matched to a gene. The CDR3 runs to 14 residues. The source of this sequence is a woman in her forties or fifties who had recovered from COVID-19. The sample was PBMCs or T cells enriched from blood (not recorded which). The chain links TRBV6-5 to TRBJ2-1; 8 nucleotides agree with TRBD1. In nucleotides, the CDR3 is TGTGCCAGCAGTTTTAGTGACAGGGGCGATGAGCAGTTCTTC. Translating gives CASSFSDRGDEQFF.